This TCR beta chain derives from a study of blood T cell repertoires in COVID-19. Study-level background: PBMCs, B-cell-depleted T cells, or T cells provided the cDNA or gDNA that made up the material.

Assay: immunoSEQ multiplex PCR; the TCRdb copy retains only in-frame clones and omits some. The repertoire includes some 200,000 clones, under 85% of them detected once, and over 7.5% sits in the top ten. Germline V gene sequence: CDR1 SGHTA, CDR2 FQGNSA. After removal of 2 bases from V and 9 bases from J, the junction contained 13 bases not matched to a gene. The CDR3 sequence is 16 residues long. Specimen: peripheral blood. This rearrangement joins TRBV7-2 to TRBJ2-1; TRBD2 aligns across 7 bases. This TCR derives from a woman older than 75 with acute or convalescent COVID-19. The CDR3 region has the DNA TGTGCCAGCAGCTTAACGGTTAGCGGGTATAGCGGTGAGCAGTTCTTC. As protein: CASSLTVSGYSGEQFF.